This TCR beta chain derives from a study of blood T cells in healthy people across ages. Alongside a J-beta primer mix, a sample-barcoded 5' primer served in a second PCR lasting roughly 6 to 12 cycles. TCRdb redid the calling of the 5' RACE reads with MiXCR, one entry per CDR3 protein. The profile shows around 1.5 million distinct CDR3 sequences, around 59% of them singletons. The CDR3 length is 16 residues. V dropped 6 bases and J dropped 2 bases, with 14 bases sitting between them. Per the germline V gene, CDR1 is MDHEN and CDR2 is SYDVKM. Study-wide findings and caveats: Expanded clonotype shifts may have been confounded, as the donors had an unknown CMV status. In long-lived donors, naive CD4+ cell counts and diversity exceeded those of aged donors.

A remark on this clonotype: Its antigen is unknown.

The specimen was blood. The clonotype was recovered from a man aged 18 to 35 in good health. V gene TRBV28 combines with J gene TRBJ2-6, with D possibly being TRBD1 or TRBD2 (6 bases each). The CDR3 bases are TGTGCCAGCAGGCGCCTCGGGGGCCCTGGGGCCAACGTCCTGACTTTC. Its translation is CASRRLGGPGANVLTF.